This T cell receptor beta chain was sequenced during a study of neurological immune-mediated disorders. Study-level results: Expanded clones shared no CDR3 amino acid sequences across subjects, suggesting private repertoires in all groups.

Time point reported: longitudinal time-point 3. Where libraries were unsorted, they were derived from 2 million PBMCs stored at -80 degrees C. 5'RACE with 10-nucleotide random UMIs produced the cDNA. TCRdb reanalysed the 5' RACE reads using MiXCR and keeps one entry per CDR3 protein. This sample carries under 130,000 distinct CDR3 sequences, approximately 10% of them seen once, and the ten largest clones take about 3%. This CDR3 region has 14 residues. Germline CDR1 reads MDHEN; CDR2 reads SYDVKM. Trimming removed 3 bases from V and 0 bases from J, with 9 bases in between. Concerning this clonotype: What it binds is not known.

The chain recombines TRBV28 with TRBJ2-7; D remains unclear. Material for sequencing was PBMCs. The clonotype comes from a female donor with HTLV-1-associated myelopathy (HAM/TSP). The DNA of the CDR3 is TGTGCCAGCAGTTTCGCAGACAACTCCTACGAGCAGTACTTC. It specifies CASSFADNSYEQYF.